The 3 T cell receptor beta chains below all came from one sample that was sequenced in a study of regulatory T cells in long-lasting Graves disease. Time point reported: newly diagnosed GD, antithyroid drugs for less than 3 months. PBMC RNA served as the TCR library source. Arm-PCR of CDR3 regions and iRepertoire HTBI primers were used to build TCR beta libraries. TCRdb analysed the multiplex PCR reads with MiXCR anew, one entry per CDR3 protein. The repertoire holds almost 450,000 distinct CDR3 sequences, less than 20% seen once, with roughly 10% in the top ten. These data are also associated with another study on T cells in Graves' hyperthyroidism and ophthalmopathy.

Sequencing was performed on peripheral blood mononuclear cells (PBMCs), taken at new diagnosis, from a patient treated with antithyroid drugs. These receptors all come from a woman aged 25 to 39 with Graves disease.

This clonotype has at least ten counts. The junction departs from the called germline gene at one end, perhaps through a read error. This chain connects TRBV28 to TRBJ2-5; D uncertain. CDR1 and CDR2 from the germline V gene are MDHEN and SYDVKM. The CDR3 covers 13 residues. The CDR3: CASTLGNQETQYF. The CDR3 DNA sequence: TGTGCCAGCACCCTAGGGAACCAGGAGACCCAGTACTTC. Complete variable domain (other parts from reference TRBV28 and TRBJ2-5): DVKVTQSSRYLVKRTGEKVFLECVQDMDHENMFWYRQDPGLGLRLIYFSYDVKMKEKGDIPEGYSVSREKKERFSLILESASTNQTSMYLCASTLGNQETQYFGPGTRLLVL.

Ten or more counts support this clonotype. The chain joins TRBV6-1 to TRBJ1-1; unclear D gene. This CDR3 spans 13 amino acids. V lost 4 bases to trimming and J lost 0 bases, with 6 bases between them. The germline gives CDR1 MNHNS, CDR2 SASEGT. Written as DNA, the CDR3 is TGTGCCAGCAGTGGCGCGGTGAACACTGAAGCTTTCTTT. Amino acids: CASSGAVNTEAFF.

J is TRBJ1-2 and V is TRBV11-1; no clear D gene. Trimming shortened V by 4 bases and J by 6 bases, and 12 bases separated the two germline ends. Germline V CDR1 and CDR2: SGHAT, FQDESV (reference sequence). This CDR3 contains 13 residues. CDR3 protein: CASSSDDVNGYTF. The CDR3 DNA reads as TGTGCCAGCAGCTCGGACGACGTGAATGGCTACACCTTC. Full variable domain (remainder filled in from reference TRBV11-1 and TRBJ1-2): EAEVAQSPRYKITEKSQAVAFWCDPISGHATLYWYRQILGQGPELLVQFQDESVVDDSQLPKDRFSAERLKGVDSTLKIQPAELGDSAMYLCASSSDDVNGYTFGSGTRLTVV.